This T cell receptor beta chain emerged from a study of blood T cell repertoires in COVID-19. Background on the study: COVID-19 samples collected from the United States, Italy and Spain covered acute and convalescent phases. T cells, B-cell-depleted T cells, or PBMCs supplied cDNA or gDNA.

Original methodology: Estimation of nucleated cell counts was performed using reference gene primer amplification. The method was immunoSEQ multiplex PCR; TCRdb's version includes in-frame clones alone and lacks a portion of them. V and J calls and clone size follow that table, whereas D and trimming were derived from the DNA. The data show 230,000 or so clones, roughly 89% seen once. This CDR3 comprises 13 residues. Trimming pared 7 bases from V and 3 bases from J, leaving 12 bases between. CDR1 LNHDA and CDR2 SQIVND come from the germline V gene (reference sequence). The receptor comes from a woman aged 40-49 years who had recovered from COVID-19. The sequenced material came from peripheral blood. The V call is TRBV19, the J call TRBJ1-2, with D unresolved. CDR3 region: CASKFTEHYGYTF. The CDR3 DNA sequence: TGTGCCAGTAAATTCACAGAACACTATGGCTACACCTTC.